This TCR beta chain emerged from a study of T cell responses to AZD1222 COVID-19 vaccine. The repertoire was sequenced with immunoSEQ multiplex PCR; TCRdb's copy has only in-frame clones and lacks some. The sample consists of 90,000 or so clones, 70% to 90% of them appearing once. This clone was picked up a small number of times. Source: peripheral blood, taken on day 0 of AZD1222 vaccination. The origin of this receptor is an adult in good health.

The DNA for the CDR3 is TGTGCCAGCAGCGTCACAGGGTTAAACGGCTACACCTTC. This gives the protein CASSVTGLNGYTF. The V and J genes are TRBV12-3 or TRBV12-4 and TRBJ1-2; D is possibly TRBD1 (6 bases). V was clipped by 6 bases and J by 8 bases, with 16 bases between them. The CDR3 runs to 13 residues.